These 27 T cell receptor beta chains were all obtained from the same sample, sequenced in a study of blood T cell repertoires in COVID-19. TCRdb's table, derived via immunoSEQ multiplex PCR, lists solely in-frame clones and lacks some. Of fewer than 600,000 clones in the sample, roughly nine tenths are singletons; the top ten hold about 1%. Specimen: peripheral blood. The receptor set was obtained from a man between 18 and 29 years old with COVID-19, enrolled during active disease.

The chain has TRBV19 and TRBJ2-3; D is uncertain. Germline V lookup: CDR1 LNHDA, CDR2 SQIVND (reference sequence). Trimming shortened V by 3 bases and J by 8 bases, and 6 bases separated the two germline ends. The CDR3 covers 11 residues. CDR3 region: CASSMSGTQYF. The CDR3 DNA follows: TGTGCCAGTAGTATGTCGGGTACGCAGTATTTT.

The chain carries TRBV30 and TRBJ1-4; D is undetermined. The germline V gene encodes CDR1 GTSNPN and CDR2 SVGIG (reference sequence). CDR3 size: 12 residues. V was pared by 0 bases and J by 7 bases, with 6 bases between. The CDR3 nucleotides are TGTGCCTGGAGTGTACGGAGTGAAAAACTGTTTTTT. It specifies CAWSVRSEKLFF. The full variable domain, in which reference TRBV30 and TRBJ1-4 provide the parts outside the CDR3, is SQTIHQWPATLVQPVGSPLSLECTVEGTSNPNLYWYRQAAGRGLQLLFYSVGIGQISSEVPQNLSASRPQDRQFILSSKKLLLSDSGFYLCAWSVRSEKLFFGSGTQLSVL.

This rearrangement joins TRBV25-1 to TRBJ2-1, with 10 bases identical to TRBD1. The CDR3 totals 16 residues. V was pared by 2 bases and J by 8 bases, with 9 bases of the junction left unmatched. Germline CDR1 and CDR2: MGHDK and SYGVNS. The CDR3 region has the DNA TGTGCCAGCAGTGAACCCGGGACAGGGGAAAAGGATGAGCAGTTCTTC. It yields the protein CASSEPGTGEKDEQFF. Based on the CDR3 plus reference TRBV25-1 and TRBJ2-1, the full variable domain is EADIYQTPRYLVIGTGKKITLECSQTMGHDKMYWYQQDPGMELHLIHYSYGVNSTEKGDLSSESTVSRIRTEHFPLTLESARPSHTSQYLCASSEPGTGEKDEQFFGPGTRLTVL.

The CDR3 DNA reads TGTGCCAGCAGCCAGGCCGGGACAGGGTCCTACGAGCAGTACTTC. Amino acids: CASSQAGTGSYEQYF. The gene calls are TRBV4-2 and TRBJ2-7; 9 bases are shared with TRBD1. The CDR3 totals 15 residues. Germline CDR1 reads LGHNA; CDR2 reads YNFKEQ. Germline trimming cut 3 bases from V and 1 base from J; bases unmatched to any gene: 4.

Worth noting for this clone: This sample includes further DNA sequences coding for the same CDR3. The V call is TRBV20-1, the J call TRBJ2-1; D unclear. CDR3 length equals 10 residues. Trimming took off 3 bases at V and 5 bases at J, with 2 bases between the two ends. Germline V gene lookup returns CDR1 DFQATT and CDR2 SNEGSKA (reference sequence). CDR3 region: CSASDNEQFF. CDR3 bases: TGCAGTGCTAGCGACAATGAGCAGTTCTTC.

The J gene is TRBJ2-3, the V gene TRBV24-1, with 9 bases aligning to TRBD2. This CDR3 region has 16 residues. The V and J ends lost 3 bases and 3 bases, in that order; junction bases with no gene match: 6. Germline V lookup: CDR1 KGHDR, CDR2 SFDVKD. The CDR3 here is CATSDRGLAPTDTQYF. The CDR3 nucleotides are TGTGCCACCAGTGATAGGGGACTAGCCCCTACAGATACGCAGTATTTT.

The chain couples TRBV6-5 to TRBJ1-2; 7 bases match TRBD1. This CDR3 comprises 15 residues. V lost 5 bases, J lost 7 bases, and 13 bases stayed unmatched. Germline loops: CDR1 MNHEY, CDR2 SVGAGI. The CDR3 DNA follows: TGTGCCAGCAGTCGCGGACAGGAGGGCAGATTTGGCTACACCTTC. The encoded protein is CASSRGQEGRFGYTF.

The chain employs TRBV19 and TRBJ2-1, with D possibly matching TRBD1 (6 bases). Per the germline V gene, CDR1 is LNHDA and CDR2 is SQIVND (reference sequence). Trimming stripped 4 bases from V and 7 bases from J, with 11 bases between. The CDR3 extends over 13 amino acids. CDR3 sequence (DNA): TGTGCCAGTAGTACATACCAGGGGAATGAGCAGTTCTTC. It translates to CASSTYQGNEQFF. Full variable domain (rest looked up from reference TRBV19 and TRBJ2-1): DGGITQSPKYLFRKEGQNVTLSCEQNLNHDAMYWYRQDPGQGLRLIYYSQIVNDFQKGDIAEGYSVSREKKESFPLTVTSAQKNPTAFYLCASSTYQGNEQFFGPGTRLTVL.

Comments on this clone: This sample includes further DNA sequences coding for the same CDR3. As DNA, the CDR3 is TGTGCCAGCACTAGCGGGGAGACAGATACGCAGTATTTT. It specifies CASTSGETDTQYF. The rearrangement links TRBV2 to TRBJ2-3; 9 bases are a match to TRBD2. Germline lookup yields CDR1 SNHLY and CDR2 FYNNEI. The CDR3 consists of 13 residues. The ends lost 7 bases at V and 3 bases at J; junction bases unmatched: 2. The variable domain in full, with the rest retrieved from reference TRBV2 and TRBJ2-3, is EPEVTQTPSHQVTQMGQEVILRCVPISNHLYFYWYRQILGQKVEFLVSFYNNEISEKSEIFDDQFSVERPDGSNFTLKIRSTKLEDSAMYFCASTSGETDTQYFGPGTRLTVL.

The chain couples TRBV5-6 to TRBJ2-2; 12 bases map to TRBD2. The CDR3 has 16 residues. Losses at the gene ends were 3 bases for V and 5 bases for J; bases not matched to a gene: 5. The germline V gene has CDR1 SGHDT and CDR2 YYEEEE. The CDR3 DNA follows: TGTGCCAGCAGCTCCCAGACTAGCGGGGGAACCGGGGAGCTGTTTTTT. As protein: CASSSQTSGGTGELFF.

The chain has TRBV15 and TRBJ1-5; D unresolved. V gave up 0 bases and J gave up 1 base, with 4 bases separating them. Germline assignment: CDR1 LNHNV and CDR2 YYDKDF (reference sequence). The CDR3 totals 14 residues. CDR3 sequence: CATSRDRSNQPQHF. The DNA for the CDR3 is TGTGCCACCAGCAGAGATCGGAGCAATCAGCCCCAGCATTTT.

This rearrangement joins TRBV11-2 to TRBJ2-7, with D unclear. From germline, CDR1 is SGHAT and CDR2 FQNNGV. The CDR3 is made up of 10 amino acids. V lost 5 bases and J 4 bases, leaving 3 bases between the germline ends. The CDR3 reads CASSHYEQYF. CDR3 bases: TGTGCCAGCAGCCATTACGAGCAGTACTTC.

This clone was seen just once. The chain has TRBV7-9 and TRBJ1-1; no reliable D call. This CDR3 comprises 12 residues. Germline V gene sequence: CDR1 SEHNR, CDR2 FQNEAQ (reference sequence). V was cut by 0 bases and J by 8 bases, with 7 bases left in between. The chain's CDR3 is CASSLAGVEAFF. DNA for the CDR3: TGTGCCAGCAGCTTAGCGGGAGTCGAAGCTTTCTTT.

V usage is TRBV19 and J usage is TRBJ2-5; TRBD2 aligns across 9 bases. V dropped 3 bases and J dropped 1; count of bases not matched to a gene: 12. The CDR3 contains 18 residues. CDR1 is LNHDA, CDR2 SQIVND, per germline (reference sequence). CDR3 protein: CASSILTSGQGAQETQYF. The CDR3 region has the DNA TGTGCCAGTAGTATTTTGACTAGCGGCCAAGGGGCCCAAGAGACCCAGTACTTC.

The rearrangement links TRBV2 to TRBJ1-5; a weak D match, TRBD1 (6 bases). V lost 2 bases and J 3 bases, leaving 11 bases between the germline ends. The CDR3 consists of 15 residues. Germline V gene data show CDR1 as SNHLY and CDR2 as FYNNEI. This CDR3 is CASSEIWGLNQPQHF. DNA of the CDR3: TGTGCCAGCAGTGAAATATGGGGGCTCAATCAGCCCCAGCATTTT.

This clone was detected only once. J is TRBJ2-1 and V is TRBV5-6; 9 bases agree with TRBD2. CDR3 size: 13 residues. CDR1 is SGHDT, CDR2 YYEEEE, per germline. V lost 4 bases, J lost 6 bases, and 2 bases stayed unmatched. The DNA for the CDR3 is TGTGCCAGCAGCGGGGGACTAGCCAATGAGCAGTTCTTC. Translation gives CASSGGLANEQFF.

Turning to this clone: Other DNA sequences in the sample encode the same CDR3. The chain links TRBV9 to TRBJ2-3; a weak D match, TRBD2 (6 bases). The ends were cut back, 2 bases at V and 0 bases at J, with 10 bases in the middle. CDR1 is SGDLS, CDR2 YYNGEE, per germline. The CDR3 is 15 residues long. As DNA, the CDR3 is TGTGCCAGCAGCGTCGGGGGAGGAAGCACAGATACGCAGTATTTT. Translated: CASSVGGGSTDTQYF.

The genes are TRBV18 and TRBJ2-2, with 10 bases matching TRBD1. The CDR3 runs to 13 residues. The germline V gene encodes CDR1 KGHSH and CDR2 LQKENI. V shed 6 bases, J shed 7 bases, and the junction held 2 bases outside the gene matches. In DNA form, the CDR3 reads TGTGCCAGCTCGACAGGGGGCGGCGGGGAGCTGTTTTTT. It translates to CASSTGGGGELFF.

The V call is TRBV4-1, the J call TRBJ1-2, with D uncertain. V lost 1 base and J 7 bases, leaving 13 bases between the germline ends. The CDR3 is 14 residues long. Germline assignment: CDR1 MGHRA and CDR2 YSYEKL. The CDR3 is CASSQAEVTFGYTF. CDR3 bases: TGCGCCAGCAGCCAAGCAGAGGTAACGTTTGGCTACACCTTC.

The V call is TRBV7-9, the J call TRBJ1-6; weak D call: TRBD1 (5 bases). V was pared by 2 bases and J by 6 bases, with 8 bases between. The germline gives CDR1 SEHNR, CDR2 FQNEAQ (reference sequence). This CDR3 spans 14 amino acids. CDR3 sequence reads: CASSLRQSNSPLHF. CDR3 in DNA: TGTGCCAGCAGCTTAAGACAGTCTAATTCACCCCTCCACTTT.

This chain connects TRBV7-6 to TRBJ2-1; tentative D call: TRBD1 (6 bases). This CDR3 has 16 amino acids. Germline V gene data show CDR1 as SGHVS and CDR2 as FNYEAQ. V gave up 5 bases and J gave up 0 bases, with 14 bases separating them. The CDR3 reads CASSTRQESSYNEQFF. The DNA of the CDR3 is TGTGCCAGCAGCACACGACAGGAGAGCTCCTACAATGAGCAGTTCTTC.

V and J are TRBV4-2 and TRBJ2-3; 9 positions agree with TRBD2. The CDR3 covers 16 residues. CDR1 LGHNA and CDR2 YNFKEQ come from the germline V gene. The V gene end was trimmed by 4 bases and the J gene end by 4 bases; junction bases not matched to a gene: 9. The CDR3 DNA sequence: TGTGCCAGCAGCCCGGGGGCTAGCGGGAATGCAGATACGCAGTATTTT. It specifies CASSPGASGNADTQYF.

The V and J genes are TRBV7-2 and TRBJ2-1, with 7 bases lining up with TRBD1. Germline-derived CDR1 and CDR2 are SGHTA and FQGNSA. The CDR3 is made up of 13 amino acids. V lost 4 bases and J lost 12; bases outside the gene matches: 9. DNA of the CDR3: TGTGCCAGCAGCTCCCAACCTAGACAGGGGCAGTTCTTC. It translates to CASSSQPRQGQFF.

The chain links TRBV25-1 to TRBJ2-1, with TRBD1 matching over 11 bases. J was trimmed by 6 bases and V by 8 bases; bases with no gene match: 3. Germline V gene sequence: CDR1 MGHDK, CDR2 SYGVNS. The CDR3 is 13 residues long. The CDR3 reads CASGDRGVNEQFF. CDR3 coding DNA: TGTGCCAGCGGGGACAGGGGGGTCAATGAGCAGTTCTTC.

The genes are TRBV5-5 and TRBJ2-7, with a weak D call TRBD1 (6 bases). V lost 0 bases and J 0 bases, leaving 10 bases between the germline ends. There are 15 residues in the CDR3. The germline CDR1 and CDR2 sequences are SGHKS and YYEKEE (reference sequence). The DNA for the CDR3 is TGTGCCAGCAGCTTGGGACGGGACATCTCCTACGAGCAGTACTTC. It encodes CASSLGRDISYEQYF.

The rearrangement links TRBV7-9 to TRBJ2-2; 8 bases are a match to TRBD1. This CDR3 contains 15 residues. Germline V CDR1 and CDR2: SEHNR, FQNEAQ (reference sequence). Trimming removed 5 bases from V and 4 bases from J; junction bases left unmatched: 6. CDR3 residues: CASSVTGDSTGELFF. The CDR3 DNA reads TGTGCCAGCAGCGTGACAGGGGACTCCACCGGGGAGCTGTTTTTT.

The chain carries TRBV19 and TRBJ1-1; perhaps TRBD1 as D (5 bases). Per germline, CDR1 LNHDA and CDR2 SQIVND (reference sequence). The CDR3 totals 15 residues. Trimming took off 1 base at V and 2 bases at J, with 11 bases between the two ends. CDR3 protein: CASSIAGRANTEAFF. The CDR3 coding sequence is TGTGCCAGTAGTATAGCGGGCAGGGCTAACACTGAAGCTTTCTTT. The full variable domain, with the rest looked up from reference TRBV19 and TRBJ1-1, is DGGITQSPKYLFRKEGQNVTLSCEQNLNHDAMYWYRQDPGQGLRLIYYSQIVNDFQKGDIAEGYSVSREKKESFPLTVTSAQKNPTAFYLCASSIAGRANTEAFFGQGTRLTVV.